This TCR beta chain was captured by sequencing in a study of shared clonotypes between healthy human individuals. Germline CDR1 reads SEHNR; CDR2 reads FQNEAQ (reference sequence). The CDR3 has 16 residues. J was trimmed by 1 base and V by 5 bases; bases with no gene match: 9. As for this clone: Antigen: not known.

Broader study findings: Among donors, the sharing of clonotypes was expected to be influenced by sequencing depth.

Method: immunoSEQ multiplex PCR; TCRdb's copy keeps in-frame clones and lacks some. The sample carries under 2.5 million clones, 85% to 95% recorded once. The receptor was isolated from a man aged 18 to 30 in good health. Some clones in this sample may be carry-over from other donors' samples. The sample comprised naive CD4+ T cells from PBMCs. Described subset: CD45RA+ positively selected. The chain uses TRBV7-9 and TRBJ2-7, with 9 positions matching TRBD2. Written as DNA, the CDR3 is TGTGCCAGCAGCCGACGCGGGAGGGCGATATCCTACGAGCAGTACTTC. It translates to CASSRRGRAISYEQYF.